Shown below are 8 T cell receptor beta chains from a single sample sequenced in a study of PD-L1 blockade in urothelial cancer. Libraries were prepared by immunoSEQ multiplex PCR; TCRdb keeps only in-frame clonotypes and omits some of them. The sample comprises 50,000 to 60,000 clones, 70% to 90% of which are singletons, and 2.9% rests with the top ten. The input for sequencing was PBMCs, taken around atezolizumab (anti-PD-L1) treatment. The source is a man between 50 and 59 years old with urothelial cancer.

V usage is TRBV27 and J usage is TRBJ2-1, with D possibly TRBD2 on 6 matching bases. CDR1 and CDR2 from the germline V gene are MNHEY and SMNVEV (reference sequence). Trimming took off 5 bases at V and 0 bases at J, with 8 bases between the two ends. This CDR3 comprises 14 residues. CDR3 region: CASSPSDSYNEQFF. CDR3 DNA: TGTGCCAGCAGTCCTAGCGACTCCTACAATGAGCAGTTCTTC.

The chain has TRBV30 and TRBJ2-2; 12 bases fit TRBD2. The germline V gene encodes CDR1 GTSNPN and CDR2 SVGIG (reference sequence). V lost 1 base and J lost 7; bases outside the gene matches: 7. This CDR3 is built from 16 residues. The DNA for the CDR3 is TGTGCCTGGAGTGCCACTAGCGGGAGGTTAGGCGGGGAGCTGTTTTTT. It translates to CAWSATSGRLGGELFF.

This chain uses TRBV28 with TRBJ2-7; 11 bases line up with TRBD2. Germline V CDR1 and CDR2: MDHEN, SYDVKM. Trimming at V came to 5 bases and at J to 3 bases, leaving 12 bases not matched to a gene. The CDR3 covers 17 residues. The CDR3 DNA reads TGTGCCAGCAGTACTTCCCCTGGGACTAGCGGCAGCTACGAGCAGTACTTC. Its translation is CASSTSPGTSGSYEQYF.

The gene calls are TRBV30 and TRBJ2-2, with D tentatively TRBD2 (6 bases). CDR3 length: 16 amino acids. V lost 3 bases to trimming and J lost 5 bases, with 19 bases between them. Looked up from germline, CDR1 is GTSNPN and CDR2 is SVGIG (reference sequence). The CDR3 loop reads CAWSLRGRGYTGELFF. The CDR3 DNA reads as TGTGCCTGGAGCTTACGGGGGAGAGGATATACCGGGGAGCTGTTTTTT.

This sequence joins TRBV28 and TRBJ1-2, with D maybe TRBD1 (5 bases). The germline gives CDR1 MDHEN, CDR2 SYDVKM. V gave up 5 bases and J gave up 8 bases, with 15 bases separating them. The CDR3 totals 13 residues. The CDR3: CASSPGGGFGYTF. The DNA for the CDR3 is TGTGCCAGCAGTCCCGGGGGGGGGTTCGGCTACACCTTC.

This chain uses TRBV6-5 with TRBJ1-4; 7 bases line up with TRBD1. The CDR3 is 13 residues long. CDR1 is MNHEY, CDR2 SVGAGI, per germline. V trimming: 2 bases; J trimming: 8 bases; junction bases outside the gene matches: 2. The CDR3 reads CASSYRGREKLFF. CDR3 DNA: TGTGCCAGCAGTTACAGGGGGCGCGAAAAACTGTTTTTT.

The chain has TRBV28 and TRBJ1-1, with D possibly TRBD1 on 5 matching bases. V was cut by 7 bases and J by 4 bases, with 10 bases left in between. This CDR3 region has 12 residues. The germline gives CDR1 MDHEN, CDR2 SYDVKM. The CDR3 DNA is TGTGCCAGCAAGCAGGGATCCACTGAAGCTTTCTTT. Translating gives CASKQGSTEAFF.

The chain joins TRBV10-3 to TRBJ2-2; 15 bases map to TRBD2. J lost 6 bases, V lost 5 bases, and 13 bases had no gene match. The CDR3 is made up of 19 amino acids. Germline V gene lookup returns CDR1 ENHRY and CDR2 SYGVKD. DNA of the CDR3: TGTGCCATCAGTCCGGGACTAGCGGGAGGTGGAGGTGGCTCCGGGGAGCTGTTTTTT. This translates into CAISPGLAGGGGGSGELFF.